This T cell receptor beta chain was sequenced for a study of shared clonotypes between healthy human individuals (TCRdb year 2020). With regard to the full study: Two women and three men aged 18 to 49 years were included in the cohort. To estimate repertoire size and how much clonotypes are shared between individuals, the study performed deep sequencing of blood TCR repertoires from 4 to 6 healthy adults. Leukapheresis yielded between about 0.85 and 9.5 billion PBMCs per donor. Per donor, three plates each were used for CD4 naive and CD4 memory, two for CD8 naive, and one for CD8 memory. To increase sequencing depth and limit assay-specific biases, TCR repertoire library preparation and sequencing were carried out by different laboratories using diverse techniques. Overall results and qualifications from the work: Sampling was restricted to blood, and TCR repertoires in tissues likely differ from the TCR repertoires found in blood. Sharing across several donors was observed for about 5% of naive CD4, 3% to 3.5% of naive CD8, over 2% of memory CD4, and around 0.42% of memory CD8 clonotypes. Pairwise subsampling indicated that sequencing depth was expected to affect the degree of clonotype sharing among donors. Compared with non-shared clonotypes, the clonotypes found in all four sorted-subset donors had higher generation probabilities. Estimated clonotype richness was generally larger for naive than for memory subsets. Because the study included a small number of donors, the genetic and exposure-history diversity represented was limited. Even with the large sequencing depth, rarefaction of the sorted-subset datasets indicated that sequencing was incomplete.

Donors were healthy HIV-negative adults with no recently reported acute infections or vaccinations. All donors were Caucasian adults living in Nashville, Tennessee, USA. CD4+ T cells were enriched through magnetic negative selection, after which naive cells were positively selected on CD45RA and the remaining negative fraction served as the memory subset. Blood was collected by leukapheresis, and PBMCs were isolated by Ficoll-Histopaque density gradient centrifugation and then cryopreserved in liquid nitrogen vapor phase. Analytical flow cytometry was used to check the purity and quantity of each magnetically sorted T cell population. From each sorted fraction, genomic DNA was isolated and quantified by UV absorbance on a Nanodrop 2000c. TCR CDR3 regions were amplified from genomic DNA by multiplex PCR using the deep immunoSEQ assay. Extracted genomic DNA from each cell subset was distributed evenly across all wells of several immunoSEQ 96-well plates, and each plate was treated as a replicate. For sorted subsets, about 220 ng of genomic DNA, equivalent to 30,000 or so T cell genomes, went into each replicate PCR. The purified libraries were quantified using a Qubit 3.0 fluorometer, sized with a Bioanalyzer 2100, and then quantified again using the KAPA Library Quantification kit. Every immunoSEQ 96-well plate was sequenced on a dedicated single-read 150-cycle Illumina NextSeq 550 flow cell. As for the authors' bioinformatics: Because the immunoSEQ output included only junctional sequences and no quality scores, the filtering could not be the same as the filtering used for full-length reads. Sequences were annotated with PyIR, a Python wrapper for IgBLAST v1.9, using IMGT germline references to assign V/J genes and CDR3. Reads were removed for weak V/J assignments (E-value above 1e-6), missing CDR3, stop codons, out-of-frame junctions, or ambiguous translated residues. A V3J clonotype was defined by an identical inferred V gene, J gene, and CDR3 amino acid sequence. Percentage overlap between repertoires was computed as shared unique clonotypes divided by the size of the smaller repertoire. Three approaches were used to assess repertoire richness: RTK rarefaction, the Chao1 estimator, and Recon v2.1 estimates of unobserved clonotypes. OLGA was used to compute generation probabilities for all TCRbeta clonotypes that the gDNA method yielded from a handful of donors. This is the immuneACCESS table as TCRdb keeps it, with only in-frame sequences that have V and J called. A part of the clones is gone; compared with another copy, unresolved V genes explain less than half, and the rest is unexplained. The V and J calls and clone size are taken from that table; D and trimming were inferred from the DNA. Present in this sample are 2.3 million or so clones, approximately 93% of which were seen just once. The ten most abundant clones make up around 0.4% of the sample.

Note on this clone: The clone's antigen remains unknown. No quality values exist for individual bases; no much larger clone is one base distant.

The material sequenced was naive CD4+ T cells from PBMCs. The label giving this sample's cell subset or site can be read as: CD45RA+ positively selected. The sequence derives from a man younger than 35 in good health. Some clones in this sample may be carry-over from other donors' samples.

The base sequence is TGTGCCAGCACCCGTGGCAGGGCCAACAATGAGCAGTTCTTC. Its product reads: CASTRGRANNEQFF. This receptor chain uses TRBV6-1 and TRBJ2-1; the D gene is perhaps TRBD1, on 5 matching bases. The germline V gene gives CDR1 as MNHNS and CDR2 as SASEGT. The CDR3 covers 14 residues, taking in both the cysteine and the phenylalanine. Only the CDR3 part of the read is kept: 42 bases, read in frame from the first base. The V end loses 7 bases and the J end loses 5 bases, and a stretch of 15 bases separates them.